The clone carrying this TCR beta chain showed up just a few times. This specimen comes from a study of identical twins. TCRdb reprocessed the 5' RACE reads with MiXCR, giving one entry per CDR3 protein. The sample has approximately 700,000 distinct CDR3 sequences, 18% seen once. This CDR3 comprises 14 residues. V dropped 3 bases and J dropped 2 bases, with 9 bases sitting between them. Per the germline V gene, CDR1 is LGHNA and CDR2 is YSLEER. Separately, the same data were catalogued under a study of T cells expressing NK-cell markers.

The source is a woman aged 18-35 years in good health. The chain has TRBV4-3 and TRBJ2-3; TRBD2 is a possible D gene (5 bases). Sequences were obtained from PBMCs. The CDR3 nucleotides are TGCGCCAGCAGCCACGGACTGCTCACAGATACGCAGTATTTT. Amino acid sequence: CASSHGLLTDTQYF.